Shown below are 8 T cell receptor beta chains from a single sample sequenced in a study of prognosis after radiotherapy for stage I lung cancer (dated by TCRdb to about 2021). Sequencing was carried out with an Illumina HiSeq 3000. Two rounds of multiplex PCR were performed to amplify the TCR beta CDR3 region from genomic DNA. In the first PCR round, primers specific to each TRBV and TRBJ gene were used, and the primer sequences were filed in Chinese patent CN105087789A. The raw public data were reprocessed by TCRdb itself: fastp quality trimming at Q25, MiXCR clonotype calling, in-frame beta chains only. Each CDR3 protein appears once, grouped with its most common genes and DNA. For this sample the table gives around 19,000 distinct CDR3 sequences, of which 50% to 60% were detected only once. In total, the top ten clones hold 25% to 30% of the sample. The sample was PBMCs, taken before or after stereotactic body radiation therapy (not recorded which). The receptors derive from a donor older than 45 with non-small cell lung cancer.

The V gene is TRBV12-3 or TRBV12-4, the J gene TRBJ2-1; perhaps TRBD2 as D (5 bases). The ends were cut back, 5 bases at V and 9 bases at J, with 14 bases in the middle. The length of the CDR3 is 13 residues. The CDR3 DNA follows: TGTGCCAGCAGTGCCCATAGCGTAAGTGAGCAGTTCTTC. Translation gives CASSAHSVSEQFF.

Comments on this clonotype: This may come from a read error, since a much larger clone is one base off. The J gene is TRBJ2-3, the V gene TRBV27; 10 bases are a match to TRBD2. After removal of 2 bases from V and 5 bases from J, the junction contained 13 bases not matched to a gene. The CDR3 covers 18 residues. CDR1 is MNHEY and CDR2 is SMNVEV in the germline V gene (reference sequence). The CDR3 loop is CASSLKCNPSGRKDTQYF. The CDR3 coding sequence is TGTGCCAGCAGTTTAAAGTGTAACCCTAGCGGGAGAAAAGATACGCAGTATTTT.

The V and J genes are TRBV6-1 and TRBJ1-5; no reliable D call. The CDR3 has 17 residues. V dropped 1 base and J dropped 3 bases, with 16 bases sitting between them. Looked up from germline, CDR1 is MNHNS and CDR2 is SASEGT. In DNA, the CDR3 is TGTGCCAGCAGTGAAGTGGTGGGGAAGGGTACCAATCAGCCCCAGCATTTT. This translates into CASSEVVGKGTNQPQHF.

This chain joins TRBV28 and TRBJ2-1; 9 bases are a match to TRBD2. CDR1 and CDR2 from the germline V gene are MDHEN and SYDVKM. The CDR3 spans 16 residues. Trimming at V came to 4 bases and at J to 9 bases, leaving 13 bases not matched to a gene. The CDR3 here is CASSSVCTSGFGEQFF. The CDR3 DNA reads TGTGCCAGCAGTTCCGTCTGTACTAGCGGGTTCGGTGAGCAGTTCTTC.

Regarding this clonotype: Relative to the germline gene, one junction end is altered; a read error may explain this. This chain links TRBV6-2 or TRBV6-3 with TRBJ2-2; D possibly uses TRBD1 or TRBD2 (5 bases each). CDR3 length: 16 residues. Per the germline V gene, CDR1 is MNHEY and CDR2 is SVGEGT. As DNA, the CDR3 is TGTGCCAGCAGTGAATTGGGACCAGAATATTCCGGGGAGCTGTCTTTT. It yields the protein CASSELGPEYSGELSF.

This clonotype was seen once. The rearrangement uses TRBV24-1 and TRBJ2-7; TRBD2 agrees at 8 bases. Trimming cost V 2 bases and J 4 bases; bases outside gene matches: 9. This CDR3 comprises 16 residues. Germline V gene lookup returns CDR1 KGHDR and CDR2 SFDVKD. This chain's CDR3 is CATSDSGGDTRYEQYF. As DNA, the CDR3 is TGTGCCACCAGTGATTCCGGGGGGGACACACGTTACGAGCAGTACTTC.

This clonotype has at least ten counts. The rearrangement links TRBV24-1 to TRBJ2-3; D not resolved. The ends were cut back, 6 bases at V and 4 bases at J, with 10 bases in the middle. This CDR3 has 13 residues. Germline V gene data show CDR1 as KGHDR and CDR2 as SFDVKD. Here the CDR3 reads CATSPGGSDTQYF. The DNA for the CDR3 is TGTGCCACCAGTCCAGGCGGCTCAGATACGCAGTATTTT.

Note on this clonotype: This sequence is one base from a far larger clone and is likely a read error. This chain joins TRBV6-4 and TRBJ2-1, with 10 nucleotides matching TRBD2. Germline CDR1 is MRHNA and CDR2 is SNTAGT. The CDR3 is 16 amino acids. The CDR3, as DNA: TGTGCCAGCCTCTCGTCTAGCGGGAGCTCCCACAATGAGCAGTTCTTC. Its translation is CASLSSSGSSHNEQFF.